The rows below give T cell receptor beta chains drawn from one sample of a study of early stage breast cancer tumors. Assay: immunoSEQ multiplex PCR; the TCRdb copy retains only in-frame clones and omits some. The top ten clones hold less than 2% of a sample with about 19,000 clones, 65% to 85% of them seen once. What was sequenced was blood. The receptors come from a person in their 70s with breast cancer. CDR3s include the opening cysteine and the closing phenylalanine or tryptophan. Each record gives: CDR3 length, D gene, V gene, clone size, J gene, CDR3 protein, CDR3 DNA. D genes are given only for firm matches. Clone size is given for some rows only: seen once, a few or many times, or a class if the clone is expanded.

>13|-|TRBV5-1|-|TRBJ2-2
CASSLGVTGELFF
TGCGCCAGCAGCTTGGGAGTAACCGGGGAGCTGTTTTTT
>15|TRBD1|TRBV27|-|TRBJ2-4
CASSLLGQGANIQYF
TGTGCCAGCAGTTTATTGGGACAGGGGGCGAACATTCAGTACTTC
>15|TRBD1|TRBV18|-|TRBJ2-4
CASSPPGQDKNIQYF
TGTGCCAGCTCACCCCCGGGACAGGACAAAAACATTCAGTACTTC
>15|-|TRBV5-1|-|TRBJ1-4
CASSVGGQTNEKLFF
TGCGCCAGCAGCGTCGGGGGGCAGACTAATGAAAAACTGTTTTTT
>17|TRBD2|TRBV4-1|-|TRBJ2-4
CASSQLVTTGGGNIQYF
TGCGCCAGCAGCCAACTTGTTACAACGGGGGGGGGAAACATTCAGTACTTC
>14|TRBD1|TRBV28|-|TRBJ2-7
CASSTGGPSYEQYF
TGTGCCAGCAGCACAGGGGGTCCCTCCTACGAGCAGTACTTC
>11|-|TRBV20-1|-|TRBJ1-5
CSARAGQPQHF
TGCAGTGCTAGGGCCGGGCAGCCCCAGCATTTT
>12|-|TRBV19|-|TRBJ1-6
CASQDRGSPLHF
TGTGCCAGCCAGGATAGGGGTTCACCCCTCCACTTT
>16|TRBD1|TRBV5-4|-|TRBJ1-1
CASSLEGARSGTEAFF
TGTGCCAGCAGCTTGGAGGGGGCGCGGTCGGGCACTGAAGCTTTCTTT
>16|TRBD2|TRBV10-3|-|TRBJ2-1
CAIRASGGRWRNEQFF
TGTGCCATCAGGGCTAGCGGGGGCCGCTGGCGCAATGAGCAGTTCTTC
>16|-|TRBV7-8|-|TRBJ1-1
CASSHELGGGNTEAFF
TGTGCCAGCAGCCACGAACTTGGGGGAGGGAACACTGAAGCTTTCTTT
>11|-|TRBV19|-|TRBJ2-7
CASSIRGEQYF
TGTGCCAGTAGTATTAGAGGCGAGCAGTACTTC
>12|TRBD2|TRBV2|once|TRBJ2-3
CARLAGGYTQYF
TGTGCCAGACTAGCGGGGGGGTATACGCAGTATTTT
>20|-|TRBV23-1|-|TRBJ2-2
CASSQLGATGGIANTGELFF
TGCGCCAGCAGTCAACTGGGGGCGACAGGTGGAATCGCGAACACCGGGGAGCTGTTTTTT
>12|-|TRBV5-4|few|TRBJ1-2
CASSFPGNGYTF
TGTGCCAGCAGCTTCCCAGGGAATGGCTACACCTTC
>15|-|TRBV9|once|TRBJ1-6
CASSVGTAYNSPLHF
TGTGCCAGCAGCGTAGGTACAGCATATAATTCACCCCTCCACTTT
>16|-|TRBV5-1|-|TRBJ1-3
CASSPSTGPPGNTIYF
TGCGCCAGCAGCCCTTCCACAGGACCACCTGGAAACACCATATATTTT
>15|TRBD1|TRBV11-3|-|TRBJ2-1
CASSLEGQGRNEQFF
TGTGCCAGCAGCTTAGAGGGACAGGGTAGGAATGAGCAGTTCTTC
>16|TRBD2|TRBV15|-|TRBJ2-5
CATSRARAGGQETQYF
TGTGCCACCAGCCGAGCCCGAGCGGGGGGACAAGAGACCCAGTACTTC
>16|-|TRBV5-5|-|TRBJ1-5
CASSPRGLVSNQPQHF
TGTGCCAGCAGTCCAAGGGGGTTGGTGAGCAATCAGCCCCAGCATTTT
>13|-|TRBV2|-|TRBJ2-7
CASSVSVPGEQYF
TGTGCCAGCAGTGTGAGCGTCCCCGGTGAGCAGTACTTC
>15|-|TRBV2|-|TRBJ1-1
CASSEAGGLNTEAFF
TGTGCCAGCAGTGAAGCGGGGGGGCTAAACACTGAAGCTTTCTTT
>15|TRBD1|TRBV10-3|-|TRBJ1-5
CAISGQGGRNQPQHF
TGTGCCATCAGTGGACAGGGGGGACGCAATCAGCCCCAGCATTTT
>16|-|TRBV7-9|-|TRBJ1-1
CASSPQRGGPNTEAFF
TGTGCCAGCAGCCCCCAGAGGGGGGGGCCCAACACTGAAGCTTTCTTT
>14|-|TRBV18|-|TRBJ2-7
CASSSLPGSYEQYF
TGTGCCAGCTCTTCCCTCCCGGGTTCCTACGAGCAGTACTTC
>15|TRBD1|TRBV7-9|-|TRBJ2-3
CASSSRGGNTDTQYF
TGTGCCAGCAGCTCCCGAGGGGGCAACACAGATACGCAGTATTTT
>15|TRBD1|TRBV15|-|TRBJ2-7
CATSRGGQGAYEQYF
TGTGCCACCAGCAGAGGGGGACAGGGGGCCTACGAGCAGTACTTC
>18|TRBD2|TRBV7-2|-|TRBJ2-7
CASSLNRKLAGGPYEQYF
TGTGCCAGCAGCTTAAACCGTAAACTAGCGGGGGGCCCCTACGAGCAGTACTTC
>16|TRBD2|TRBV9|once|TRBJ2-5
CASSPGLAGGQETQYF
TGTGCCAGCAGCCCGGGACTAGCGGGGGGGCAAGAGACCCAGTACTTC
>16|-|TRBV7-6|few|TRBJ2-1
CASSFLTGDSYNEQFF
TGTGCCAGCAGCTTTCTTACGGGGGATTCCTACAATGAGCAGTTCTTC
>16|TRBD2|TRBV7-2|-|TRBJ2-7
CASSQDGGMTSYEQYF
TGTGCCAGCAGCCAGGACGGGGGGATGACCTCCTACGAGCAGTACTTC
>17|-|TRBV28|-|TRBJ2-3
CASSLSVLQGSTDTQYF
TGTGCCAGCAGTTTATCAGTTCTACAGGGCAGCACAGATACGCAGTATTTT
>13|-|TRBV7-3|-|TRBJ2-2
CASSAYRTGELFF
TGTGCCAGCAGCGCATACAGGACCGGGGAGCTGTTTTTT
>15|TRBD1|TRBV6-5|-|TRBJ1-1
CASSYWGTGEHRAFF
TGTGCCAGCAGTTACTGGGGGACAGGGGAGCATCGGGCTTTCTTT
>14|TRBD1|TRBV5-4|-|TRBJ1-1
CASSFWTGVTEAFF
TGTGCCAGCAGCTTTTGGACAGGGGTTACTGAAGCTTTCTTT
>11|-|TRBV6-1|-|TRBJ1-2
CASTPSADFTF
TGTGCCAGCACCCCGTCGGCGGACTTCACCTTC
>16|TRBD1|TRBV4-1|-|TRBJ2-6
CASSPGTGIGANVLTF
TGCGCCAGCAGCCCCGGGACAGGGATCGGGGCCAACGTCCTGACTTTC
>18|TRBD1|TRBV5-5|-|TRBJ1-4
CASSSLQGGFATNEKLFF
TGTGCCAGCAGCTCTTTACAGGGGGGATTTGCAACTAATGAAAAACTGTTTTTT
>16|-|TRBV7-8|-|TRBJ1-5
CASSSEARGLNQPQHF
TGTGCCAGCAGCTCCGAGGCAAGGGGCCTCAATCAGCCCCAGCATTTT
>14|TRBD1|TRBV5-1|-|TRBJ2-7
CASSPPGQSYEQYF
TGCGCCAGCAGCCCCCCGGGACAGTCCTACGAGCAGTACTTC
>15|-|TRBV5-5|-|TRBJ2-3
CASSLRDTSTDTQYF
TGTGCCAGCAGCTTGAGGGACACCAGCACAGATACGCAGTATTTT
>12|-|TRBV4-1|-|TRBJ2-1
CASSLSRNEQFF
TGCGCCAGCAGCCTTAGCCGCAATGAGCAGTTCTTC
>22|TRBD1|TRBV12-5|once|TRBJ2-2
CASGFYQLLTLAGGKDTGELFF
TGTGCTAGTGGTTTTTATCAGCTACTCACGCTGGCAGGGGGTAAAGACACCGGGGAGCTGTTTTTT
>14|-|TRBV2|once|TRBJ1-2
CASSHEGHIYGYTF
TGTGCCAGCAGCCACGAGGGACATATATATGGCTACACCTTC
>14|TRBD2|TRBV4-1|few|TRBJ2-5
CASSQFGLAETQYF
TGCGCCAGCAGCCAATTTGGACTAGCGGAGACCCAGTACTTC
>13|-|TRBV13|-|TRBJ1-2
CASSLGQQGGYTF
TGTGCCAGCAGTTTAGGACAACAGGGTGGCTACACCTTC
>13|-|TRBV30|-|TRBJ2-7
CAWRPDSYYEQYF
TGTGCCTGGAGACCAGACAGTTACTACGAGCAGTACTTC
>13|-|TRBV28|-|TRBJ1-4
CAAGGQVDEKLFF
TGTGCCGCCGGGGGGCAGGTGGATGAAAAACTGTTTTTT
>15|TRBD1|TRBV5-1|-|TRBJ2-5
CASSFTGAFQETQYF
TGCGCCAGCAGCTTCACAGGGGCCTTCCAAGAGACCCAGTACTTC
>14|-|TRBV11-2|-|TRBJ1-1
CASSLDPTRGEAFF
TGTGCCAGCAGCTTAGATCCCACGAGGGGGGAAGCTTTCTTT
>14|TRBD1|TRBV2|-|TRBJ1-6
CASSPGQGGSPLHF
TGTGCCAGCAGTCCTGGACAGGGCGGTTCACCCCTCCACTTT
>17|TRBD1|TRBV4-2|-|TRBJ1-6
CASSQSEGGQGSSPLHF
TGTGCCAGCAGCCAGTCCGAGGGGGGACAGGGTTCCTCACCCCTCCACTTT
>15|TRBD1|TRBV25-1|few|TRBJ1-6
CASKPGQGVHSPLHF
TGTGCCAGCAAGCCGGGACAGGGCGTACATTCACCCCTCCACTTT
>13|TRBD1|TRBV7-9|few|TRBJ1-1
CASRGQGNTEAFF
TGTGCCAGCAGGGGACAGGGGAACACTGAAGCTTTCTTT
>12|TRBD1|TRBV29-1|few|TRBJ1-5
CSVGDRGQPQHF
TGCAGCGTTGGGGACAGGGGGCAGCCCCAGCATTTT